This passage covers 5 T cell receptor beta chains from one sample sequenced in a study of CD8+ T cells in alopecia areata. cDNA prepared by RNA extraction and subsequent reverse transcription served as the template for sequencing. Assay used: immunoSEQ multiplex PCR; TCRdb lists only in-frame clones, some missing. The record shows approximately 300,000 clones for this sample, with no singletons present. Markers used for sorting pooled cutaneous lymph node cells were CD4, CD8alpha, NKG2D, NKG2ACE and others. Sequenced material: CD4+ T cells sorted from a lymph node. Receptors originate from a C3H/HeJ mouse with alopecia areata. This line is of MHC haplotype H2-k.

This clone was seen more than once but under ten times. Gene names are mouse gene names. The read ends 4 residues early relative to the CDR3; the germline J gene fills the gap. The rearrangement uses TRBV31 and TRBJ2-2, with 9 bases matching TRBD1. Germline-derived CDR1 and CDR2 are GKSSPN and SITVG. Losses at the gene ends were 4 bases for V and 4 bases for J; bases not matched to a gene: 7. There are 15 residues in the CDR3. The CDR3 loop reads CAWTSGTGTTGQLYF. The part of the CDR3 DNA that was read is TGTGCCTGGACTTCCGGGACAGGGACCACCGGG.

Notes on this clone: The germline and genes are mouse ones. With the read ending 4 residues before the CDR3 end, the germline J gene is used to fill in that end. The chain carries TRBV13-1 and TRBJ2-7; 7 nucleotides align to TRBD2. Germline CDR1 and CDR2: NSHNY and SYGAGN. This CDR3 contains 13 residues. The CDR3 reads CASSETWGYEQYF. The sequenced CDR3 bases are TGTGCCAGCAGTGAGACCTGGGGGTAT.

A remark on this clone: Gene names and germline refer to mouse. The read ends 3 residues before the CDR3 terminus; that terminus is restored from the germline J gene. The chain joins TRBV5 to TRBJ1-6; 8 positions agree with TRBD1. TRBJ1-6 is an ORF for which the function is uncertain. The germline CDR1 and CDR2 sequences are LGHNA and YNLKQL (reference sequence). V lost 0 bases, J lost 3 bases, and 4 bases stayed unmatched. The CDR3 runs to 17 residues. The CDR3 bases that were read are TGTGCCAGCAGCCAAGACGGGACAGGACACTATAATTCGCCC. Translating it yields CASSQDGTGHYNSP. The CDR3 as a whole reads CASSQDGTGHYNSPLYF.

With respect to this clone: Mouse gene names apply. From the germline J gene comes the end of the CDR3, since the read stops 4 residues before it. Different DNA sequences within this sample yield the same CDR3. V gene TRBV13-1 combines with J gene TRBJ1-2; 9 bases match TRBD1. With 2 bases clipped from V and 3 bases from J, the junction kept 2 bases outside the gene matches. The CDR3 sequence is 14 residues long. From germline, CDR1 is NSHNY and CDR2 SYGAGN. The CDR3 here is CASSEQGADSDYTF. CDR3 DNA (partial): TGTGCCAGCAGTGAACAGGGGGCGGACTCC.

Points on this clone: Mouse gene names and germline throughout. This same CDR3 is encoded by further DNA sequences in the sample. Partial CDR3 DNA: TGTGCCTGGAGCCGGGGACAGAACACA. This translates into CAWSRGQNT. The full-length CDR3 reads as CAWSRGQNTEVFF. The rearrangement links TRBV31 to TRBJ1-1; possibly TRBD1 for D (5 bases). The sequenced fragment ends 4 residues before the CDR3 boundary, so the rest is inferred from the germline J gene. This CDR3 is 13 amino acids long. Trimming pared 3 bases from V and 0 bases from J, leaving 8 bases between. Germline CDR1 is GKSSPN and CDR2 is SITVG.